A single sample is the source of the 30 T cell receptor beta chains below, sequenced in a study of identical twins. TCRdb used MiXCR to reprocess the 5' RACE reads, holding one entry per CDR3 protein. Of fewer than 900,000 distinct CDR3 sequences in the sample, 21% were seen once. Separately, the same data were catalogued under a study of T cells expressing NK-cell markers.

The sequenced sample consisted of PBMCs. The source of these receptors is a woman younger than 30 in good health.

This clonotype has a handful of counts. This chain links TRBV20-1 with TRBJ1-1; D uncertain. The CDR3 extends over 10 amino acids. With 5 bases removed from V and 5 bases from J, the gap between germline ends came to 6 bases. Germline CDR1 reads DFQATT; CDR2 reads SNEGSKA (reference sequence). DNA of the CDR3: TGCAGTGCTGTGATGACTGAAGCTTTCTTT. Its translation is CSAVMTEAFF.

This clonotype was picked up a small number of times. The chain employs TRBV15 and TRBJ2-7, with 8 nucleotides matching TRBD2. The V segment lost 0 bases and the J segment 3 bases; nucleotides outside the gene matches: 4. Germline lookup yields CDR1 LNHNV and CDR2 YYDKDF (reference sequence). This CDR3 region has 15 residues. CDR3 region: CATSREAGAYYEQYF. In DNA form, the CDR3 reads TGTGCCACCAGCAGAGAAGCGGGAGCCTACTACGAGCAGTACTTC.

The V gene is TRBV5-5, the J gene TRBJ1-6; perhaps TRBD1 as D (6 bases). CDR3 size: 14 residues. V gave up 0 bases and J gave up 9 bases, with 10 bases separating them. Germline-derived CDR1 and CDR2 are SGHKS and YYEKEE (reference sequence). The CDR3 DNA reads as TGTGCCAGCAGCTTGGGACAGGCGGCTTCACCCCTCCACTTT. Translated: CASSLGQAASPLHF.

Details on this clonotype: Mismatch with germline at one junction end may stem from a read error. CDR3 amino acids: CASTLGPEQFF. CDR3 nucleotide sequence: TGTGCCAGCACCTTAGGGCCTGAGCAGTTCTTC. J is TRBJ2-1 and V is TRBV7-9; D call uncertain. The CDR3 runs 11 residues. Germline CDR1 SEHNR, CDR2 FQNEAQ (reference sequence).

This clonotype occurred a few times. The DNA of the CDR3 is TGTGCCAGCAGTTACTGGGACAGGGGGATGGACGAGCAGTACTTC. It encodes CASSYWDRGMDEQYF. V and J are TRBV6-5 and TRBJ2-7; 11 nucleotides agree with TRBD1. The CDR3 has 15 residues. Germline V gene sequence: CDR1 MNHEY, CDR2 SVGAGI. Unmatched junction bases numbered 4, after V lost 1 base and J lost 5 bases.

This clonotype was counted a few times. V and J are TRBV20-1 and TRBJ2-1, with 10 bases that match TRBD2. V gave up 5 bases and J gave up 13 bases; unmatched junction bases: 11. Germline-derived CDR1 and CDR2 are DFQATT and SNEGSKA (reference sequence). The CDR3 covers 13 residues. CDR3 nucleotide sequence: TGCAGTGCTCAAAGGGGGACTAGCGCGAGACAGTTCTTC. Translation gives CSAQRGTSARQFF.

V gene TRBV20-1 combines with J gene TRBJ2-7; TRBD1 aligns across 10 bases. CDR3 length equals 13 residues. Per germline, CDR1 DFQATT and CDR2 SNEGSKA (reference sequence). The J segment lost 6 bases and the V segment lost 6 bases, leaving 8 bases of the junction unmatched. The CDR3: CSASGQGLAEQYF. Written as DNA, the CDR3 is TGCAGTGCCTCGGGACAGGGGCTGGCCGAGCAGTACTTC.

This clonotype has more than one count but fewer than ten. V is TRBV5-1 and J is TRBJ2-7; no clear D gene. CDR3 length equals 13 residues. In germline, CDR1 is SGHRS, CDR2 YFSETQ. Trimming stripped 4 bases from V and 5 bases from J, with 13 bases between. This CDR3 is CASSPGRSHEQYF. CDR3 coding DNA: TGCGCCAGCAGCCCAGGACGGTCACACGAGCAGTACTTC.

The V gene is TRBV29-1, the J gene TRBJ2-7, with no clear D. Trimming removed 4 bases from V and 2 bases from J, with 9 bases in between. This CDR3 has 12 amino acids. Germline CDR1 is SQVTM and CDR2 is ANQGSEA. This chain's CDR3 is CSVGQNPYEQYF. The CDR3 DNA reads TGCAGCGTTGGGCAGAACCCCTACGAGCAGTACTTC.

This clonotype was detected ten times or more. The CDR3, as DNA: TGTGCCAGCAGTCGGACGGACCCAAACACCGGGGAGCTGTTTTTT. Translation: CASSRTDPNTGELFF. The chain carries TRBV12-3 or TRBV12-4 and TRBJ2-2; D not resolved. V was shortened by 5 bases and J by 2 bases, with 12 bases between the two germline ends. This CDR3 spans 15 amino acids.

This clonotype came up many times. The rearrangement uses TRBV10-3 and TRBJ2-1, with a possible D match to TRBD2 (5 bases). The CDR3 has 12 residues. V was shortened by 4 bases and J by 9 bases, with 10 bases between the two germline ends. CDR1 is ENHRY, CDR2 SYGVKD, per germline. CDR3 sequence reads: CAISGTSTEQFF. DNA for the CDR3: TGTGCCATCAGTGGAACTAGTACTGAGCAGTTCTTC.

This chain uses TRBV5-1 with TRBJ2-1; no clear D. Trimming stripped 7 bases from V and 1 base from J, with 18 bases between. Germline CDR1 and CDR2: SGHRS and YFSETQ. The CDR3 is 16 residues long. The CDR3: CASLPPAALSYNEQFF. The CDR3, as DNA: TGCGCCAGCCTACCCCCAGCTGCCCTTTCCTACAATGAGCAGTTCTTC.

The chain couples TRBV5-1 to TRBJ2-3, with D perhaps TRBD1 (6 bases). Germline V gene data show CDR1 as SGHRS and CDR2 as YFSETQ. CDR3 length: 12 residues. V lost 4 bases and J lost 13, with 16 bases in between. CDR3 sequence: CASSARGSLKYF. The CDR3 bases are TGCGCCAGCAGCGCCAGGGGCTCTCTAAAGTATTTT.

There are many counts of this clonotype. CDR3 DNA sequence: TGTGCCACCTCGAGTCCCTATGAGCAGTTCTTC. Amino acids: CATSSPYEQFF. The chain joins TRBV15 to TRBJ2-1; D is unclear. Germline CDR1 is LNHNV and CDR2 is YYDKDF (reference sequence). V dropped 8 bases and J dropped 8 bases, with 10 bases sitting between them. The CDR3 sequence is 11 residues long.

This sequence joins TRBV20-1 and TRBJ2-5; 8 positions match TRBD2. Germline trimming cut 0 bases from V and 1 base from J; bases unmatched to any gene: 13. The CDR3 is made up of 18 amino acids. Germline loops: CDR1 DFQATT, CDR2 SNEGSKA (reference sequence). CDR3 residues: CSARDRVAGRTVQETQYF. The CDR3 DNA follows: TGCAGTGCTAGAGATCGAGTAGCGGGGCGAACCGTCCAAGAGACCCAGTACTTC.

At least ten counts were recorded for this clonotype. The genes are TRBV29-1 and TRBJ2-2, with TRBD1 identical over 9 bases. J lost 1 base, V lost 4 bases, and 1 base had no gene match. Germline V gene sequence: CDR1 SQVTM, CDR2 ANQGSEA. The CDR3 has 14 residues. The DNA for the CDR3 is TGCAGCGTTGGGGGACAGGGGAACACCGGGGAGCTGTTTTTT. It encodes CSVGGQGNTGELFF.

Many counts were recorded for this clonotype. This sequence joins TRBV5-1 and TRBJ2-7; perhaps TRBD1 as D (5 bases). The CDR3 length is 14 residues. Between the trimmed V and J ends, which lost 8 bases and 2 bases, there was a span of 17 bases. Germline V gives CDR1 SGHRS, CDR2 YFSETQ. CDR3 nucleotide sequence: TGCGCCAGTAAGCTTCTTCCAGGGACCTACGAGCAGTACTTC. Amino acid sequence: CASKLLPGTYEQYF.

This clonotype occurred many times. CDR3 DNA sequence: TGCGCCAGCAGCTTGGGGGGACCAGTGTTGTCAGATACGCAGTATTTT. Translated, it gives CASSLGGPVLSDTQYF. V and J are TRBV5-1 and TRBJ2-3; perhaps D is TRBD1 or TRBD2 (5 bases each). The germline gives CDR1 SGHRS, CDR2 YFSETQ. V was cut by 0 bases and J by 4 bases, with 15 bases left in between. This CDR3 spans 16 amino acids.

V is TRBV29-1 and J is TRBJ2-1; no clear D gene. The CDR3 sequence is 13 residues long. Germline CDR1 SQVTM, CDR2 ANQGSEA. The V gene lost 4 bases and the J gene lost 1 base, with 8 bases spanning the gap. In DNA form, the CDR3 reads TGCAGCGTTGCAACCGAGTCCTACAATGAGCAGTTCTTC. The encoded protein is CSVATESYNEQFF.

The gene calls are TRBV20-1 and TRBJ1-5; D gene unclear. CDR1 and CDR2 from the germline V gene are DFQATT and SNEGSKA (reference sequence). V lost 0 bases and J lost 4, with 13 bases in between. The CDR3 has 15 amino acids. Here the CDR3 DNA reads TGCAGTGCTAGAGAAGCCGGGTTCGGTAATCAGCCCCAGCATTTT. Its protein is CSAREAGFGNQPQHF.

J is TRBJ2-1 and V is TRBV6-5; 10 nucleotides align to TRBD2. The germline V gene has CDR1 MNHEY and CDR2 SVGAGI. The junction had 9 bases not matched to a gene; V was cut back by 4 bases and J by 9 bases. The CDR3 runs to 15 residues. The CDR3 loop reads CASSFAGTSVIEQFF. As DNA, the CDR3 is TGTGCCAGCAGTTTCGCCGGGACTAGCGTTATTGAGCAGTTCTTC.

The rearrangement joins TRBV5-6 to TRBJ2-7; the D is unclear. Trimming took off 2 bases at V and 6 bases at J, with 18 bases between the two ends. CDR1 is SGHDT, CDR2 YYEEEE, per germline. The CDR3 contains 15 residues. CDR3 DNA: TGTGCCAGCAGCTTTAGAGACCCGGCGCCGTCCGAGCAGTACTTC. Translated, it gives CASSFRDPAPSEQYF.

The chain couples TRBV12-3 or TRBV12-4 to TRBJ2-1, with no clear D. The CDR3 spans 13 residues. The V end lost 2 bases, the J end lost 8 bases, and 10 bases lay between the germline ends. DNA for the CDR3: TGTGCCAGCAGTTTAAGTAGTACGGATGAGCAGTTCTTC. Protein: CASSLSSTDEQFF.

This clonotype has a handful of counts. This rearrangement joins TRBV12-3 or TRBV12-4 to TRBJ2-7; tentative D call: TRBD1 (7 bases). CDR3 length equals 17 residues. The V and J ends lost 4 bases and 1 base respectively, with 20 bases between them. The CDR3 region has the DNA TGTGCCAGCAGTTCAGGGGGTGGCGGGGTTGGTTCCTACGAGCAGTACTTC. Amino acids: CASSSGGGGVGSYEQYF.

The sample holds many counts of this clonotype. The gene calls are TRBV20-1 and TRBJ2-1; TRBD2 matches at 9 bases. The germline V gene encodes CDR1 DFQATT and CDR2 SNEGSKA (reference sequence). The CDR3 is 15 residues long. After removal of 0 bases from V and 9 bases from J, the junction contained 9 bases not matched to a gene. The CDR3 DNA reads as TGCAGTGCTAGAGATCTGGGCGGGGGGGCCAGTGAGCAGTTCTTC. Protein product: CSARDLGGGASEQFF.

The chain uses TRBV6-5 and TRBJ2-7; D uncertain. Per germline, CDR1 MNHEY and CDR2 SVGAGI. V gave up 0 bases and J gave up 7 bases, with 7 bases separating them. This CDR3 has 12 amino acids. DNA for the CDR3: TGTGCCAGCAGTTACTCCGAAGGAGAGCAGTACTTC. This codes for CASSYSEGEQYF.

The rearrangement uses TRBV6-6 and TRBJ2-1; D is uncertain. Trimming left V 4 bases short and J 2 bases short, with 6 bases between. The germline V gene encodes CDR1 MNHNY and CDR2 SVGAGI (reference sequence). This CDR3 comprises 13 residues. CDR3 residues: CASSWAAYNEQFF. CDR3 sequence (DNA): TGTGCCAGCAGTTGGGCGGCCTACAATGAGCAGTTCTTC.

The J gene is TRBJ2-3, the V gene TRBV6-2 or TRBV6-3, with D perhaps TRBD2 (5 bases). This CDR3 comprises 14 residues. Trimming removed 11 bases from V and 4 bases from J, with 19 bases in between. Germline V gene lookup returns CDR1 MNHEY and CDR2 SVGEGT. The CDR3 coding sequence is TGTGCCGCAAGAGGCGGGTCACGACCAGATACGCAGTATTTT. It translates to CAARGGSRPDTQYF.

This clonotype was seen repeatedly, ten times or more. This rearrangement joins TRBV5-1 to TRBJ2-3; the D is unclear. The CDR3 spans 13 residues. Germline V gives CDR1 SGHRS, CDR2 YFSETQ. V was clipped by 0 bases and J by 4 bases, with 6 bases between them. Here the CDR3 reads CASSLERADTQYF. CDR3 coding DNA: TGCGCCAGCAGCTTGGAACGAGCAGATACGCAGTATTTT.

This clonotype was seen only a few times. This chain uses TRBV15 with TRBJ2-7; D unresolved. Germline assignment: CDR1 LNHNV and CDR2 YYDKDF (reference sequence). Trimming shortened V by 5 bases and J by 2 bases, and 13 bases separated the two germline ends. This CDR3 contains 14 residues. The CDR3 reads CATSRRAETYEQYF. The CDR3 DNA reads as TGTGCCACCAGCCGACGCGCGGAGACCTACGAGCAGTACTTC.